This entry features one T cell receptor (beta chain) sequence. This clonotype was seen many times. Its antigen has not been determined. Per-base quality was not reported, and no clone a single base away is much larger than it. Reading the germline V gene gives CDR1 SGHAT and CDR2 FQNNGV. Trimming leaves V shorter by 2 bases and J shorter by 5 bases, with the junction holding 8 bases beyond the gene matches. The CDR3 covers 16 residues, taking in both the cysteine and the phenylalanine. Only the CDR3 portion is preserved as DNA: 48 bases, with reading frame beginning at the first base. Library method: 5' RACE. The sequencer listed for this sample is NextSeq 500. Unique molecular identifiers were attached to individual cDNA molecules in the TCR library protocol so that sequencing error and PCR bias could be corrected. Both TCR alpha and beta chains were sequenced, and tight co-correlation was observed between alpha and beta sequence abundances in each sample. Per the authors' processing: Decombinator V4 was used to perform V gene, J gene and CDR3 annotation of TCR sequences. Expanded TCRs were defined as changing significantly between any two time points under a Poisson model with p below 0.0001. Abundances of TCRs were expressed as counts per million after normalisation to the total number of TCRs sequenced in each sample. TRAV1-2 paired with TRAJ12, TRAJ20 or TRAJ33 defined MAIT TCRs, while TRAV10 paired with TRAJ18 defined iNKT TCRs. VDJdb, accessed on 1 November 2021, was searched for TCRs annotated for CMV, EBV and SARS-CoV-2, and TCRs annotated for more than one antigen were excluded. Using fastp at Q25 and MiXCR, TCRdb reprocessed the public reads and kept productive beta chains. Identical CDR3 proteins give one entry, which carries the most common genes and DNA. For this entry, the V and J calls and clone size follow TCRdb and not the study's own pipeline. This sample holds 26,000 or so distinct CDR3 sequences; less than 5% were observed only once. The top ten hold roughly 6% of the sample.

The source of the sample is a study of early T cells in non-severe SARS-CoV-2 infection (TCRdb year 2021). Regarding the complete study: Bulk RNA from unsorted whole blood was used for TCR sequencing, so alpha and beta chains could not be paired.

What the authors observed across the whole study: VDJdb matching was skewed toward anti-spike CD8 responses and likely underestimated virus-specific expansions by missing private and CD4 specificities.

The study was a case-control design nested within a healthcare worker cohort in London, UK, with weekly nasopharyngeal swab PCR tests and blood sampling. Healthcare workers were enrolled in the week of the UK lockdown, from 23 to 31 March 2020, and were followed every week for up to 16 weeks. This TCR derives from an adult who was a healthcare worker with PCR-confirmed SARS-CoV-2 infection or an uninfected control (not recorded which). The chain is made from TRBV11-2 and TRBJ2-5; 10 bases in between match TRBD1. The sample was whole blood. The CDR3 amino acid sequence is: CASSLPQTGGRETQYF. Here is the DNA: TGTGCCAGCAGCTTACCCCAGACAGGGGGCAGGGAGACCCAGTACTTC.